Listed below are T cell receptor beta chains from one sample, sequenced in a study of blood T cell repertoires in COVID-19. Only in-frame clones appear in the TCRdb table, and some are missing; sequencing was by immunoSEQ multiplex PCR. Of a few hundred thousand clones listed, about 90% are singletons. The sample consisted of PBMCs or T cells enriched from blood (not recorded which). These receptors all stem from a man aged 18 to 35 who had recovered from COVID-19. CDR3s include the opening cysteine and the closing phenylalanine or tryptophan. D genes are given only for firm matches. Expanded clones get a size class; other rows say once, few or many, or leave the size out.

J gene | D gene | V gene | clone size | CDR3 DNA | CDR3 protein
TRBJ2-3 | TRBD2 | TRBV6-5 | NA | TGTGCCAGCAGTCTTGGCGGGGGAAGCACAGATACGCAGTATTTT | CASSLGGGSTDTQYF
TRBJ2-7 | NA | TRBV11-2 | NA | TGTGCCAGCAGCTTCCAAGGGCCGGGATGGGCCCCCGAGCAGTACTTC | CASSFQGPGWAPEQYF
TRBJ1-2 | NA | TRBV19 | NA | TGTGCCAGTACCCCGGACGACAGATACCATGGCTACACCTTC | CASTPDDRYHGYTF
TRBJ1-1 | NA | TRBV7-9 | NA | TGTGCCAGCAGCTTACGAGACTCCCTCGCTTTCTTT | CASSLRDSLAFF
TRBJ2-2 | TRBD1 | TRBV11-1 | NA | TGTGCCAGCAGCCTCGACAGGGGATATACCGGGGAGCTGTTTTTT | CASSLDRGYTGELFF
TRBJ2-7 | NA | TRBV30 | NA | TGTGCCTGGAGTCGGGAAGCTCCAGGAGTCTACGAGCAGTACTTC | CAWSREAPGVYEQYF
TRBJ2-5 | TRBD2 | TRBV6-5 | NA | TGTGCCAGCAGCAGGGGACTAGCGGGAGTGGAGACCCAGTACTTC | CASSRGLAGVETQYF
TRBJ2-7 | TRBD2 | TRBV28 | NA | TGTGCCAGCAGTTTCCCCGGACTAGCGTCGGACTACGAGCAGTACTTC | CASSFPGLASDYEQYF
TRBJ2-5 | TRBD1 | TRBV5-4 | once | TGTGCCAGCAGCTTTGGACAGGGGTTAGAGACCCAGTACTTC | CASSFGQGLETQYF
TRBJ1-4 | NA | TRBV27 | NA | TGTGCCAGCAGTTTCTACGCCACTAATGAAAAACTGTTTTTT | CASSFYATNEKLFF
TRBJ2-2 | NA | TRBV29-1 | NA | TGCAGCGTCGCCCGACAGGTTAACACCGGGGAGCTGTTTTTT | CSVARQVNTGELFF
TRBJ1-4 | TRBD1 | TRBV29-1 | NA | TGCAGCTACCGGGACAGTTCGGAAAAACTGTTTTTT | CSYRDSSEKLFF
TRBJ2-2 | TRBD1 | TRBV28 | NA | TGTGCCAGCAGGCACCGGGACAGTGAAGTGGCCGGGGAGCTGTTTTTT | CASRHRDSEVAGELFF
TRBJ2-5 | TRBD2 | TRBV7-6 | NA | TGTGCCAGCAGTATAGCGGGGACGGGGGTAGAGACCCAGTACTTC | CASSIAGTGVETQYF
TRBJ1-1 | NA | TRBV5-1 | NA | TGCGCCAGCAAAACAAACACTGAAGCTTTCTTT | CASKTNTEAFF
TRBJ2-7 | TRBD1 | TRBV19 | NA | TGTGCCAGTAGCTCCGGGACAGGGTCCTACGAGCAGTACTTC | CASSSGTGSYEQYF
TRBJ1-4 | NA | TRBV28 | NA | TGTGCCAGCAGTGGTACTGCTAATGAAAAACTGTTTTTT | CASSGTANEKLFF
TRBJ1-4 | TRBD1 | TRBV27 | NA | TGTGCCAGCAGACAGGGGCGGCAACTGTTTTTT | CASRQGRQLFF
TRBJ1-2 | NA | TRBV6-5 | NA | TGTGCCAGCCGTCGCGGCGGCCGCTATGGCTACACCTTC | CASRRGGRYGYTF
TRBJ1-6 | NA | TRBV5-1 | few | TGCGCCAGCAGCTTGGCCGGGCAGGGTAATTCACCCCTCCACTTT | CASSLAGQGNSPLHF
TRBJ2-1 | NA | TRBV24-1 | NA | TGTGCCACCAGTGCGGCTAGCGCCGGCAATGAGCAGTTCTTC | CATSAASAGNEQFF
TRBJ2-1 | TRBD2 | TRBV27 | NA | TGTGCCAGCTCGTTAGCGGGCACCTCCTTCGATGAGCAGTTCTTC | CASSLAGTSFDEQFF
TRBJ1-4 | NA | TRBV20-1 | NA | TGCAGTGCTAGTCAGGCAAGAACGAATGAAAAACTGTTTTTT | CSASQARTNEKLFF
TRBJ1-1 | TRBD1 | TRBV6-5 | once | TGTGCCAGCAGTTACTCGGGACAGGGTGGTTTCTTT | CASSYSGQGGFF